This is a list of T cell receptor beta chains from one sample in a study of blood T cell repertoires in COVID-19. The repertoire was sequenced with immunoSEQ multiplex PCR; TCRdb's copy has only in-frame clones and lacks some. The repertoire holds around 170,000 clones, with around 77% as singletons. Input material: peripheral blood. The receptors here all came from a man in his sixties or seventies with active or convalescent COVID-19. CDR3s include the opening cysteine and the closing phenylalanine or tryptophan. Each record gives: V gene, D gene, clone size, J gene, CDR3 protein, CDR3 DNA. A D gene is named only where the DNA matches it firmly. Clone size is given for some rows only: seen once, a few or many times, or a class if the clone is expanded.

TRBV4-1	NA	NA	TRBJ2-2	CASSREDPVREPGELFF	TGCGCCAGCAGCCGAGAGGACCCCGTGCGGGAACCCGGGGAGCTGTTTTTT
TRBV23-1	TRBD2	NA	TRBJ2-1	CASSQKTSRTYNEQFF	TGCGCCAGCAGTCAAAAGACTAGCAGGACCTACAATGAGCAGTTCTTC
TRBV27	TRBD1	NA	TRBJ1-2	CASSRDRGNYGYTF	TGTGCCAGCAGCCGGGACAGGGGTAACTATGGCTACACCTTC
TRBV6-4	TRBD2	NA	TRBJ2-1	CASRTPGLAINNEQFF	TGTGCCAGCAGAACCCCGGGACTAGCCATTAACAATGAGCAGTTCTTC
TRBV15	NA	many	TRBJ2-1	CATRSDRTGSYNEQFF	TGTGCCACCCGGTCAGACAGGACGGGCTCCTACAATGAGCAGTTCTTC
TRBV27	NA	NA	TRBJ1-1	CASSLNTGRSTEAFF	TGTGCCAGCAGTTTGAATACAGGGCGGAGCACTGAAGCTTTCTTT
TRBV6-5	TRBD1	NA	TRBJ1-5	CASRGTGEGDQPQHF	TGTGCCAGCAGGGGGACAGGGGAGGGGGATCAGCCCCAGCATTTT
TRBV19	NA	once	TRBJ2-2	CASSPQAAGTGELFF	TGTGCCAGTAGTCCACAGGCCGCGGGGACCGGGGAGCTGTTTTTT
TRBV20-1	TRBD1	once	TRBJ2-7	CSASLGQGAREQYF	TGCAGTGCTAGTTTGGGGCAGGGGGCGCGAGAGCAGTACTTC
TRBV7-2	TRBD2	NA	TRBJ2-3	CASSPMRRGGTDTQYF	TGTGCCAGCAGCCCAATGCGGCGGGGGGGCACAGATACGCAGTATTTT
TRBV2	TRBD2	once	TRBJ2-2	CASSLAGGQGTGELFF	TGTGCCAGCAGTTTAGCGGGGGGGCAGGGCACCGGGGAGCTGTTTTTT
TRBV30	NA	NA	TRBJ1-2	CAWSASRGYTF	TGTGCCTGGAGTGCATCGAGAGGCTACACCTTC
TRBV9	TRBD2	few	TRBJ2-1	CASSRTSGTSSSYNEQFF	TGTGCCAGCAGCAGGACTAGCGGGACATCGAGCTCCTACAATGAGCAGTTCTTC
TRBV2	NA	NA	TRBJ2-1	CASSLHPVGAGEQFF	TGTGCCAGCAGCTTACACCCTGTGGGGGCTGGTGAGCAGTTCTTC
TRBV6-1	TRBD1	NA	TRBJ2-7	CASSEDSRQGRPYSYEQYF	TGTGCCAGCAGTGAAGACTCGAGACAGGGGCGCCCTTACTCCTACGAGCAGTACTTC
TRBV5-1	NA	NA	TRBJ2-2	CASSLESGLYTGELFF	TGCGCCAGCAGCTTGGAGTCAGGGCTATACACCGGGGAGCTGTTTTTT
TRBV9	NA	NA	TRBJ1-6	CASSVGGVSYNSPLHF	TGTGCCAGCAGCGTAGGCGGGGTGTCCTATAATTCACCCCTCCACTTT
TRBV6-5	TRBD1	NA	TRBJ1-6	CASSYSDREGDSPLHF	TGTGCCAGCAGTTACTCGGACAGGGAGGGCGATTCACCCCTCCACTTT
TRBV3-1/TRBV3-2	TRBD2	NA	TRBJ2-3	CASSQGAGGPIDTQYF	TGTGCCAGCAGCCAAGGAGCGGGAGGGCCGATAGATACGCAGTATTTT
TRBV6-5	NA	once	TRBJ2-1	CASRMRHLEGNEQFF	TGTGCCAGCAGAATGCGGCACCTGGAGGGGAATGAGCAGTTCTTC
TRBV18	TRBD1	NA	TRBJ2-2	CASSPLLGGLNTGELFF	TGTGCCAGCTCACCACTTCTAGGGGGCCTGAACACCGGGGAGCTGTTTTTT
TRBV7-9	TRBD1	NA	TRBJ1-2	CASSSRDREGYGYTF	TGTGCCAGCAGCTCCCGGGACAGGGAGGGCTATGGCTACACCTTC
TRBV29-1	TRBD1	NA	TRBJ1-4	CSGWDSRNEKLFF	TGCAGCGGATGGGACAGCCGGAATGAAAAACTGTTTTTT
TRBV5-4	TRBD1	NA	TRBJ1-1	CASSPGTNRGTEAFF	TGTGCCAGCAGCCCGGGGACAAACAGGGGCACTGAAGCTTTCTTT
TRBV5-8	TRBD1	NA	TRBJ2-5	CASSRTGQETQYF	TGTGCCAGCAGCCGGACAGGGCAAGAGACCCAGTACTTC
TRBV4-1	NA	NA	TRBJ2-1	CASSQDPTRGGNEQFF	TGCGCCAGCAGCCAAGATCCGACTAGAGGCGGAAATGAGCAGTTCTTC
TRBV30	TRBD1	NA	TRBJ1-4	CAWTIQGAQTNEKLFF	TGTGCCTGGACCATACAGGGGGCGCAGACTAATGAAAAACTGTTTTTT
TRBV10-2	TRBD1	NA	TRBJ1-2	CATSPGTAYNYGYTF	TGCGCCACCAGCCCGGGGACAGCCTACAACTATGGCTACACCTTC
TRBV6-5	NA	NA	TRBJ2-1	CASAGDEQFF	TGTGCCAGCGCAGGTGATGAGCAGTTCTTC
TRBV7-2	NA	NA	TRBJ1-2	CASTRAGGVGYTF	TGTGCCAGCACCCGGGCGGGGGGAGTTGGCTACACCTTC
TRBV6-6	NA	NA	TRBJ1-1	CASSLSQGSGTEAFF	TGTGCCAGCAGCCTATCACAGGGAAGTGGCACTGAAGCTTTCTTT
TRBV5-1	NA	NA	TRBJ2-3	CASSFGQDGTSGTDTQYF	TGCGCCAGCAGCTTTGGACAGGACGGGACTTCCGGCACAGATACGCAGTATTTT
TRBV5-1	TRBD2	NA	TRBJ2-7	CASSLSGASSYEQYF	TGCGCCAGCAGCCTTAGCGGGGCAAGCTCCTACGAGCAGTACTTC
TRBV27	TRBD1	NA	TRBJ1-2	CASGQDRVGGYTF	TGTGCCAGCGGACAGGACAGGGTCGGCGGCTACACCTTC
TRBV10-3	NA	NA	TRBJ1-4	CAISGEGEGEKLFF	TGTGCCATCAGTGGAGAGGGTGAGGGCGAAAAACTGTTTTTT
TRBV9	NA	NA	TRBJ2-1	CASDATRGSEQFF	TGTGCCAGCGACGCAACGAGGGGGAGTGAGCAGTTCTTC
TRBV7-2	NA	NA	TRBJ1-1	CASSFTHTEAFF	TGTGCCAGCAGCTTCACACACACTGAAGCTTTCTTT